This TCR beta chain appears in the sequencing data of a study of T cell responses to AZD1222 COVID-19 vaccine. Notes on this clone: Its target is unknown.

The table came from immunoSEQ multiplex PCR; TCRdb's copy has only in-frame clones and leaves some out. Of about 55,000 clones detected, about 89% appear once; the ten largest clones hold under 2%. The CDR3 is 20 residues long. CDR1 and CDR2 (germline): MRHNA, SNTAGT. Trimming cost V 9 bases and J 0 bases, with 30 bases left between them. Study observations and caveats: Vaccine-associated CD4 TCRs spanned spike, dominant at 160-218 and 743-854. Baseline seropositivity characterized only six AZD1222 recipients. As reported, nearly half of all spike-specific TCRs target variant regions that are unmutated.

The chain joins TRBV6-4 to TRBJ1-5; D uncertain. Sequenced material: peripheral blood, taken on day 0 of AZD1222 vaccination. The clonotype was recovered from an adult in good health. The chain's CDR3 is CASWALEDTGFGYSNQPQHF. CDR3 sequence (DNA): TGTGCCAGTTGGGCCCTTGAGGATACGGGTTTTGGATATAGCAATCAGCCCCAGCATTTT.